This TCR beta chain was observed in a study of cytomegalovirus exposure and HLA in healthy donors. Comment on this clone: Its ends do not fully match the called genes, so a read error is possible.

Vbeta (60) and Jbeta (13) primers were used in the PCR. Libraries were prepared by immunoSEQ multiplex PCR; TCRdb keeps only in-frame clonotypes and omits some of them. The sample lists roughly 100,000 clones; 78% were seen once. The CDR3 is made up of 14 amino acids. Looked up from germline, CDR1 is SGHTA and CDR2 is FQGNSA. The sample comprised PBMCs. This chain connects TRBV7-2 to TRBJ2-1, with 11 positions matching TRBD2. The origin of this receptor is a woman aged 60-75 years in good health and CMV-seronegative. CDR3: CASSLAGGPNEQFF. In DNA, the CDR3 is TGTGCCAGCAGTTTAGCGGGGGGGCCCAATGAGCAGTTCTTC.